This TCR beta chain was sequenced for a study of blood T cells in healthy people across ages. Germline V lookup: CDR1 MNHEY, CDR2 SVGAGI. The CDR3 extends over 16 amino acids. V dropped 6 bases and J dropped 2; count of bases not matched to a gene: 9. Samples had at least 7 million PBMCs isolated from them. Study conclusions and caveats: Among long-lived donors, naive CD4+ cells were more numerous and diversity higher than in aged donors.

A second PCR of roughly 7 to 11 cycles used a sample-barcoded 5' primer and a J-beta primer mix. One entry per CDR3 protein, called by TCRdb with MiXCR from the 5' RACE reads. The data show about a million distinct CDR3 sequences, about 53% seen once. Turning to this clonotype: Its specificity is not known.

The V gene is TRBV6-5, the J gene TRBJ2-1, with 8 bases that match TRBD2. The sample consisted of blood. The origin of this receptor is a woman aged 55-70 years in good health. The CDR3 region has the DNA TGTGCCAGCAGCTTACTAGCGGAGACCCCCTACAATGAGCAGTTCTTC. The encoded protein is CASSLLAETPYNEQFF.